This TCR beta chain came from a study of TIL therapy for anti-PD-1-resistant metastatic lung cancer. The time point denotes: pre-treatment sample, taken before nivolumab and TIL therapy. Germline V lookup: CDR1 SGHNT, CDR2 YYREEE (reference sequence). The CDR3 covers 16 residues. V lost 4 bases and J lost 0, with 16 bases in between. The libraries were made with immunoSEQ v3. Measured with immunoSEQ multiplex PCR; TCRdb has only the in-frame clones, and not every one. The repertoire holds tens of thousands of clones, around 67% seen once, with about 2% in the top ten. The chain links TRBV5-4 to TRBJ1-2, with D uncertain. Sequenced here: blood, sampled at baseline. The receptor comes from a person aged 30 to 80 with non-small cell lung cancer. CDR3 nucleotide sequence: TGTGCCAGCAGCCCGACGGCGGGCTTAGCTAACTATGGCTACACCTTC. Protein: CASSPTAGLANYGYTF.